These 5 T cell receptor beta chains came from one sample sequenced in a study of shared clonotypes between healthy human individuals. CD45RO-negative CD8 cells positively selected for CCR7 made up the naive population, which excluded terminally differentiated effector memory CD45RA+ cells. Here immunoSEQ multiplex PCR was the method, and the copy in TCRdb shows in-frame clones only, minus some. Of about 1,900,000 clones listed, roughly 94% were seen once; the top ten hold under 1.5%. Sequenced input: naive CD8+ T cells sorted from blood. The receptor source for this set is a man younger than 35 in good health.

A single count supports this clone. This chain connects TRBV9 to TRBJ2-3; D perhaps matches TRBD2 (5 bases). Germline V gives CDR1 SGDLS, CDR2 YYNGEE. V lost 3 bases to trimming and J lost 6 bases, with 14 bases between them. This CDR3 comprises 14 residues. The CDR3 nucleotides read TGTGCCAGCAGCGCCCCACTAGGGCGGGATACGCAGTATTTT. Its translation is CASSAPLGRDTQYF.

This clone was seen just once. The chain carries TRBV7-9 and TRBJ2-5; TRBD1 is a possible D gene (5 bases). The CDR3 is made up of 15 amino acids. With 1 base removed from V and 1 base from J, the gap between germline ends came to 10 bases. Germline V gene data show CDR1 as SEHNR and CDR2 as FQNEAQ (reference sequence). CDR3 DNA: TGTGCCAGCAGCTTAGGGGGCAGCCCCCAAGAGACCCAGTACTTC. It codes for CASSLGGSPQETQYF.

The chain is built from TRBV18 and TRBJ2-7; D is unclear. The CDR3 is 17 amino acids. Trimming removed 0 bases at V and 1 base at J, with 16 bases between. Germline V CDR1 and CDR2: KGHSH, LQKENI. CDR3 loop: CASSPPWRLDASYEQYF. The CDR3 DNA is TGTGCCAGCTCACCACCGTGGCGGCTTGACGCTTCCTACGAGCAGTACTTC.

The chain joins TRBV30 to TRBJ2-1; the match to TRBD2 covers 9 bases. The CDR3 totals 16 residues. The germline CDR1 and CDR2 sequences are GTSNPN and SVGIG (reference sequence). V was pared by 5 bases and J by 6 bases, with 14 bases of the junction left unmatched. The CDR3 region has the DNA TGTGCCTGGGAGGTGTCTAGCGGGGCAGGCATCAATGAGCAGTTCTTC. Translated, it gives CAWEVSSGAGINEQFF.

V is TRBV27 and J is TRBJ2-7, with 10 bases fitting TRBD2. V dropped 4 bases and J dropped 6; count of bases not matched to a gene: 15. CDR3 length: 17 residues. Germline assignment: CDR1 MNHEY and CDR2 SMNVEV (reference sequence). The CDR3 protein is CASSSPGLGLAISEQYF. CDR3 sequence (DNA): TGTGCCAGCAGTTCACCAGGGTTGGGACTAGCGATCTCCGAGCAGTACTTC.